This T cell receptor beta chain appears in the sequencing data of a study of shared clonotypes between healthy human individuals. The wider study: CD4 naive cells filled three plates per donor, CD4 memory three, CD8 naive two and CD8 memory one.

As to this clone: Its target is not known. One end of the junction is discordant with germline, which a read error may explain.

Generated by immunoSEQ multiplex PCR, the TCRdb table keeps only in-frame clones and is missing some. The sample holds roughly 760,000 clones; around 67% are singletons and the top ten take over 1.5%. Germline V gives CDR1 SNHLY, CDR2 FYNNEI. The CDR3 consists of 11 residues. Study conclusions and caveats: Naive subsets, compared against memory subsets, generally had larger estimated richness values.

This TCR was recovered from a woman in her 30s in good health. J is TRBJ1-1 and V is TRBV2; 8 nucleotides agree with TRBD1. Sequenced sample: memory CD4+ T cells sorted from blood. Sample subset: CD45RA-negative fraction. CDR3 amino acids: CASSAGRDRSF. In DNA form, the CDR3 reads TGTGCCAGCAGTGCTGGTAGGGACAGGAGCTTT.